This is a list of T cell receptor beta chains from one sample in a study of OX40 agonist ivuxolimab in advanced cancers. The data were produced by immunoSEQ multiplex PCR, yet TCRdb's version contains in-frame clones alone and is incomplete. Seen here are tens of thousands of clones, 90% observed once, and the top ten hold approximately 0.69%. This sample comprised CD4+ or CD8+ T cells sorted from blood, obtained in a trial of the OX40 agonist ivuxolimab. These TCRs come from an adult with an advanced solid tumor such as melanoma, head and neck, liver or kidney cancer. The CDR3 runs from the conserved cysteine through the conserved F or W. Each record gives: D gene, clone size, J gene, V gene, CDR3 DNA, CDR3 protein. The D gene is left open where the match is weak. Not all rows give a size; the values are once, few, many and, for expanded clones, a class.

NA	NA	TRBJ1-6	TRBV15	TGTGCCACCAGCAGAGATAGTTGGACAGAGAATTCACCCCTCCACTTT	CATSRDSWTENSPLHF
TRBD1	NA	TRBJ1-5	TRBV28	TGTGCCAGCAGTCTCGGACAGGGAGGGTATAGCAATCAGCCCCAGCATTTT	CASSLGQGGYSNQPQHF
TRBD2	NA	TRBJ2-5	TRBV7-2	TGTGCCAGCAGCCTAGGCGGGGGTGGAGGAGAGACCCAGTACTTC	CASSLGGGGGETQYF
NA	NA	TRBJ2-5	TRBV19	TGTGCCAGTAGGCGGCGACAGTCCATCCAAGAGACCCAGTACTTC	CASRRRQSIQETQYF
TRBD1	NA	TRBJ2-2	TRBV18	TGTGCCAGCTCACTACTACAGGGGGCGGACACCGGGGAGCTGTTTTTT	CASSLLQGADTGELFF
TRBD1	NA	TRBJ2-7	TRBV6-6	TGTGCCAGCAGTACAGGGGGGCGGTACGAGCAGTACTTC	CASSTGGRYEQYF
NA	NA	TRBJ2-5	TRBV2	TGTGCCAGCAGCCCAGGACAGGAGACCCAGTACTTC	CASSPGQETQYF
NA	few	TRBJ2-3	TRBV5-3	TGTGCCAGGGGACGGCGAGATACGCAGTATTTT	CARGRRDTQYF
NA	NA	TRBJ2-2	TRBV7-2	TGTGCCAGCAGCTTCTCGAACACCGGGGAGCTGTTTTTT	CASSFSNTGELFF
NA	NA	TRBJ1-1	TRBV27	TGTGCCAGCAGTTTATTGGTGGAGAGGACTGAAGCTTTCTTT	CASSLLVERTEAFF
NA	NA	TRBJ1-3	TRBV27	TGCGCCACCTCGGGGGATCTTGGAAACACCATATATTTT	CATSGDLGNTIYF
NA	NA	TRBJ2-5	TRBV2	TGTGCCAGCAGTGAGCCCATGCTCGAGGGGGGACTCGTCCAAGAGACCCAGTACTTC	CASSEPMLEGGLVQETQYF
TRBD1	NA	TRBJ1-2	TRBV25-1	TGTGCCAGCAGTGAACCGGACAGGGAGCGAGGCTACACCTTC	CASSEPDRERGYTF
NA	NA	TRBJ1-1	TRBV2	TGTGCCAGCAGTGGCCAGAGTTCGGCTGAAGCTTTCTTT	CASSGQSSAEAFF
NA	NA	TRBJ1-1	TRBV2	TGTGCCAGCAGGGAGACCAACACTGAAGCTTTCTTT	CASRETNTEAFF
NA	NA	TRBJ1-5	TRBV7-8	TGTGCCAGCAGCTTAAACCCGCCACATACAGGGAGGAGACAGCCCCAGCATTTT	CASSLNPPHTGRRQPQHF
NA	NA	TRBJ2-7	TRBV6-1	TGTGCCAGCAGAGAAACCGGGACTTACGCCTACGAGCAGTACTTC	CASRETGTYAYEQYF
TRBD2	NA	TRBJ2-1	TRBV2	TGTGCCAGCAGTTCACCTAGCGGGGCCTACAATGAGCAGTTCTTC	CASSSPSGAYNEQFF
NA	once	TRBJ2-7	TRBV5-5	TGTGCCAGCAGATCAACCCTCGGAGGTGGGCGCGAGCAGTACTTC	CASRSTLGGGREQYF
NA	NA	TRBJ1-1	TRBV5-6	TGTGCCAGCAGCTCGTTCGGTAGGGAGGTCACTGAAGCTTTCTTT	CASSSFGREVTEAFF
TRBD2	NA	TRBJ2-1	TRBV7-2	TGTGCCAGCAGTCCTAGCGGGAGGGCATCCTACAATGAGCAGTTCTTC	CASSPSGRASYNEQFF
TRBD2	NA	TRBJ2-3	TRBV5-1	TGCGCCAGCAGCTTACTAGCGGGGGACACAGATACGCAGTATTTT	CASSLLAGDTDTQYF
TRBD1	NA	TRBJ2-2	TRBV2	TGTGCCAGCAGTGGACAGGGAATGGGCACCGGGGAGCTGTTTTTT	CASSGQGMGTGELFF
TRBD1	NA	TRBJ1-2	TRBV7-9	TGTGCCAGCAGCACGACAGGGCCTGGCTACACCTTC	CASSTTGPGYTF
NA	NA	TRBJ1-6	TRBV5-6	TGTGCCAGCAGCTTGGGCACCTTGCTGGCACCCCTCCACTTT	CASSLGTLLAPLHF
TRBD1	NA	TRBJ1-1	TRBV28	TGTGCCAGCAGTTTGGGGACAGGGAGCACTGAAGCTTTCTTT	CASSLGTGSTEAFF
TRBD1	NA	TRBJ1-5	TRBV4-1	TGCGCCAGCAGCCAACCGGGACAGGGAAGACAGCCCCAGCATTTT	CASSQPGQGRQPQHF
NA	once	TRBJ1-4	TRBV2	TGTGCCAGCCACGACGATAATGAAAAACTGTTTTTT	CASHDDNEKLFF
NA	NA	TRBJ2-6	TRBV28	TGTGCCAGCAGTTCACTGAACTCTGGGGCCAACGTCCTGACTTTC	CASSSLNSGANVLTF
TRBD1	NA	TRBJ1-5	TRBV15	TGTGCCACCAGCAGAAGACAGGGTCGGTTCTATAGCAATCAGCCCCAGCATTTT	CATSRRQGRFYSNQPQHF
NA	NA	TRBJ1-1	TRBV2	TGTGCCAGCAGCCTAGGGGCTGGCACTGAAGCTTTCTTT	CASSLGAGTEAFF
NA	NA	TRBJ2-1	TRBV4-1	TGCGCCAGCAGCCAAGATCGGCGGCAGCAGCAGTTCTTC	CASSQDRRQQQFF
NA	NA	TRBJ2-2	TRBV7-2	TGTGCCAGCAGCTTAGGGTTTCGGGAGAGGAACACCGGGGAGCTGTTTTTT	CASSLGFRERNTGELFF
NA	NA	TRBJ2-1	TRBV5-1	TGCGCCAGCAGCTCAAGCTCCTACAATGAGCAGTTCTTC	CASSSSSYNEQFF
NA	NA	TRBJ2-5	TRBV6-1	TGTGCCAGCAGTAAAGGATATTTTGGGGATGGGGAGACCCAGTACTTC	CASSKGYFGDGETQYF
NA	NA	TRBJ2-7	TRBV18	TGTGCCAGCTCGGTGGGCGGGACAAGGAACTACGAGCAGTACTTC	CASSVGGTRNYEQYF
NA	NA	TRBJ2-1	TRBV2	TGTGCCAGCAGTGACGGGGAGGACCGGCAGTTCTTC	CASSDGEDRQFF
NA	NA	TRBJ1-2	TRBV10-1	TGCGCCAGCAGTGAGTCCAAAGGTGGCGGATCGGGCTACACCTTC	CASSESKGGGSGYTF
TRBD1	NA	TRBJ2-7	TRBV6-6	TGTGCCAGCAGGCCGGGACAGGGAACCTACGAGCAGTACTTC	CASRPGQGTYEQYF
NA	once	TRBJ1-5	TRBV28	TGTGCCAGCAGTTCCCGGATTGTGGGCAATCAGCCCCAGCATTTT	CASSSRIVGNQPQHF
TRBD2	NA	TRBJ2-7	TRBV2	TGTGCCAGCGGTCTAGCGGGAGCCCCCTACGAGCAGTACTTC	CASGLAGAPYEQYF
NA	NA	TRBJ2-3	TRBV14	TGTGCCAGCAGCCGACAGTTAGATACGCAGTATTTT	CASSRQLDTQYF
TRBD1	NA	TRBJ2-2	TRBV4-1	TGCGCCAGCGCCTGGGGCAGGGGGCCTGGCGGGGAGCTGTTTTTT	CASAWGRGPGGELFF
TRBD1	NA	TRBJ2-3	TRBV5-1	TGCGCCAGCAGCTTGGCCCCGGGACAGGGCCCAGATACGCAGTATTTT	CASSLAPGQGPDTQYF
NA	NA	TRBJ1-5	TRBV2	TGTGCCAGCAAACTTTTTGATAATGGACAGCCCCAGCATTTT	CASKLFDNGQPQHF
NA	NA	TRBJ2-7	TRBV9	TGTGCCAGCAGCGGAAAACGGACCGATCTTTTCGAGCAGTACTTC	CASSGKRTDLFEQYF
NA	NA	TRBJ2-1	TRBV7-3	TGTGCCAGCAGCGGGCCCGCCGCTAGTGAGCAGTTCTTC	CASSGPAASEQFF
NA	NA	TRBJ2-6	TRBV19	TGTGCCAGTAGTACTTTCGCCCCCCGAGCCTCTGGGGCCAACGTCCTGACTTTC	CASSTFAPRASGANVLTF
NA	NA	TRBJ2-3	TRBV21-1	TGTGCCAGCAGCAAAGCCGGGGGTCGGACAGATACGCAGTATTTT	CASSKAGGRTDTQYF
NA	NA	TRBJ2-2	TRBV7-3	TGTGCCAGCAGGCTGAACACCGGGGAGCTGTTTTTT	CASRLNTGELFF
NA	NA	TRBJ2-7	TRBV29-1	TGCAGCGTTGGGAATAGCTTTTTCTACGAGCAGTACTTC	CSVGNSFFYEQYF
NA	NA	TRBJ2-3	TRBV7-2	TGTGCCAGCAGACGAAATGCGCGGGATACGCAGTATTTT	CASRRNARDTQYF
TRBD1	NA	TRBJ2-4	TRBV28	TGTGCCAGCAGGCTCACACCGAACTACCGGGACAGCAAAAACATTCAGTACTTC	CASRLTPNYRDSKNIQYF
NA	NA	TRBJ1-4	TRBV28	TGTGCCATCAAGGCAGCGGGGGTAGAAAAACTGTTTTTT	CAIKAAGVEKLFF
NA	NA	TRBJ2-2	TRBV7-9	TGTGCCAGCAGCTCGGGACGAGGGGAGCTGTTTTTT	CASSSGRGELFF
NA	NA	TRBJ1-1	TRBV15	TGTGCCACCAGCAGGGATGGAGTGAACACTGAAGCTTTCTTT	CATSRDGVNTEAFF
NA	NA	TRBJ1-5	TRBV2	TGTGCCAGCAGTGAAAATACGTGGTCTCATCAGCCCCAGCATTTT	CASSENTWSHQPQHF